This T cell receptor beta chain was identified during a study of identical twins' blood T cells. Study context: Around 50 million reads came from 12 libraries, six alpha, six beta.

Study results and limitations: Twin repertoire similarity may partly reflect shared environment. Twins shared more top CDR3 clonotypes than unrelated donors did.

In regard to this clonotype: The antigen is undetermined.

Each TCR cDNA library carried sample-specific barcodes on both ends. TCRdb recomputed calls from the 5' RACE reads with MiXCR, one row per CDR3 protein. Among fewer than 450,000 distinct CDR3 sequences listed, about 28% were seen once. Trimming pared 4 bases from V and 2 bases from J, leaving 12 bases between. The CDR3 covers 14 residues. From germline, CDR1 is SQVTM and CDR2 ANQGSEA. Material: PBMCs. The receptor was isolated from a woman aged 18-49 years in good health. The gene calls are TRBV29-1 and TRBJ2-1; TRBD2 might be the D (5 bases). CDR3 sequence (DNA): TGCAGCGTTGTTGAGGGAGAGGCCTACAATGAGCAGTTCTTC. Amino acids: CSVVEGEAYNEQFF.